This T cell receptor beta chain was retrieved from a study of shared clonotypes between healthy human individuals. The data were produced by immunoSEQ multiplex PCR, yet TCRdb's version contains in-frame clones alone and is incomplete. This table has some 2.3 million clones, more than 80% appearing once. The CDR3 is 15 residues long. Germline CDR1 MGHRA, CDR2 YSYEKL. V was pared by 2 bases and J by 4 bases, with 4 bases of the junction left unmatched. The specimen was naive CD4+ T cells from PBMCs. Subset noted: CD45RA+ positively selected. This sequence originates from a man aged 18 to 29 in good health. Some clones in this sample may be carry-over from other donors' samples. This rearrangement joins TRBV4-1 to TRBJ2-1; 8 bases line up with TRBD2. CDR3 nucleotide sequence: TGCGCCAGCAGCCAATTTAGCGGGAAGTACAATGAGCAGTTCTTC. It codes for CASSQFSGKYNEQFF.